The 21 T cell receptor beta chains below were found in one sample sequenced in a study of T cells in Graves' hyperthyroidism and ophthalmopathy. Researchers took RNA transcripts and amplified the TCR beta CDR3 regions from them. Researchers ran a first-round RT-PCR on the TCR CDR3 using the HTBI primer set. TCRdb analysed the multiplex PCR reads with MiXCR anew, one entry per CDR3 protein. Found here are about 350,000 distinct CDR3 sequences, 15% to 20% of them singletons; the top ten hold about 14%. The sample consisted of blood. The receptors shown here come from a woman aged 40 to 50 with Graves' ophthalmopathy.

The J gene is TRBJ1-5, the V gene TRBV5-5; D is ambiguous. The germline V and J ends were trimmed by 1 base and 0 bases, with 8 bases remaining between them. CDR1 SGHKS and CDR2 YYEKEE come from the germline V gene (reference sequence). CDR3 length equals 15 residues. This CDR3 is CASSLFSYSNQPQHF. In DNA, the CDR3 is TGTGCCAGCAGCTTGTTTAGTTATAGCAATCAGCCCCAGCATTTT. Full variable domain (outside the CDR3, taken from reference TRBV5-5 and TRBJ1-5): DAGVTQSPTHLIKTRGQQVTLRCSPISGHKSVSWYQQVLGQGPQFIFQYYEKEERGRGNFPDRFSARQFPNYSSELNVNALLLGDSALYLCASSLFSYSNQPQHFGDGTRLSIL.

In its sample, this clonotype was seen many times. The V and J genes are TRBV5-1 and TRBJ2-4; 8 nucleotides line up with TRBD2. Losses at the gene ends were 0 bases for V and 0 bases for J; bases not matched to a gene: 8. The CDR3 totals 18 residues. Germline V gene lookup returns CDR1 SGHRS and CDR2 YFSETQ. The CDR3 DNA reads TGCGCCAGCAGCTTGGAAGGGCTAGCGGGCATAGCCAAAAACATTCAGTACTTC. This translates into CASSLEGLAGIAKNIQYF.

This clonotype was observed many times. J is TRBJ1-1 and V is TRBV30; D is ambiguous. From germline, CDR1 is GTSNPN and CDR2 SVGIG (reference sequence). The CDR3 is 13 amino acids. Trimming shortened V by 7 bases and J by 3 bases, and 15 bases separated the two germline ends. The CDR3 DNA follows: TGTGCCTTATTCGGCGGATTCTACACTGAAGCTTTCTTT. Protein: CALFGGFYTEAFF. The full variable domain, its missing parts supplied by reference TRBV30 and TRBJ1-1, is SQTIHQWPATLVQPVGSPLSLECTVEGTSNPNLYWYRQAAGRGLQLLFYSVGIGQISSEVPQNLSASRPQDRQFILSSKKLLLSDSGFYLCALFGGFYTEAFFGQGTRLTVV.

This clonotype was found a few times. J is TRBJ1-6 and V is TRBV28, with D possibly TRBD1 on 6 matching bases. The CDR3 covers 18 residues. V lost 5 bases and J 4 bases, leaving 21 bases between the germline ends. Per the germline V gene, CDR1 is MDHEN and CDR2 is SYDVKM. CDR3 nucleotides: TGTGCCAGCAGTGGGGGGAGACAGGCGGCGGGTTATAATTCACCCCTCCACTTT. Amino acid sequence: CASSGGRQAAGYNSPLHF.

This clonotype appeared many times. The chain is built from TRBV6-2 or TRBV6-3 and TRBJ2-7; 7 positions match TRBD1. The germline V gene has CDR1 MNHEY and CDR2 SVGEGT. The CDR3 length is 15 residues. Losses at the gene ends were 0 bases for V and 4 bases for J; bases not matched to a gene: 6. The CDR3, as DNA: TGTGCCAGCAGTTACTCGGGACAGTCCGCATACGAGCAGTACTTC. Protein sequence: CASSYSGQSAYEQYF.

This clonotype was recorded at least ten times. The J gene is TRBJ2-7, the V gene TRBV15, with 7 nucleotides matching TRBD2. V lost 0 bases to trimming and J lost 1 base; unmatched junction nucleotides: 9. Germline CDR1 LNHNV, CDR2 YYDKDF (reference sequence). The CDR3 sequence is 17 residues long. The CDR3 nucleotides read TGTGCCACCAGCAGAGATCAAGGCGGGAGTTCTTCCTACGAGCAGTACTTC. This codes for CATSRDQGGSSSYEQYF.

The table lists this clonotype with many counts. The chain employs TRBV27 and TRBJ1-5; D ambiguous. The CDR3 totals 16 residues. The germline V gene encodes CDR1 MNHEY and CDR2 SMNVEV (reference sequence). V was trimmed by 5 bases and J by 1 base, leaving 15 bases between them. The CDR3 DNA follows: TGTGCCAGCAGTCCCCGTGGGTTGGGGAGCAATCAGCCCCAGCATTTT. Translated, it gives CASSPRGLGSNQPQHF.

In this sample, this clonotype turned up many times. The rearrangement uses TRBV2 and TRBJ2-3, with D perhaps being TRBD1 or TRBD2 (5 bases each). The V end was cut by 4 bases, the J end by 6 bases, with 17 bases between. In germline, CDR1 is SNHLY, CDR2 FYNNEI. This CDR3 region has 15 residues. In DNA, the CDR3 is TGTGCCAGCAGTGCGGATCGGGGCCTTCTTGATACGCAGTATTTT. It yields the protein CASSADRGLLDTQYF.

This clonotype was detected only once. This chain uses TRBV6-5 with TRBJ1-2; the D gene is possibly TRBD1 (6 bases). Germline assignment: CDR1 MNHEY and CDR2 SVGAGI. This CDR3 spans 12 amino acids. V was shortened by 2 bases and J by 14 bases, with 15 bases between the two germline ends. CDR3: CASSYIAGQVTF. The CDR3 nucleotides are TGTGCCAGCAGTTACATAGCGGGACAAGTAACCTTC.

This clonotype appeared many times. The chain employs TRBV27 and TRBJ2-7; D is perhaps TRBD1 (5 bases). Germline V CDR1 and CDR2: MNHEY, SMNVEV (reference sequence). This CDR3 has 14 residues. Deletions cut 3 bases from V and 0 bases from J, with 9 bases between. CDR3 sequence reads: CASSFIDSSYEQYF. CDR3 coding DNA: TGTGCCAGCAGTTTTATCGACAGCTCCTACGAGCAGTACTTC.

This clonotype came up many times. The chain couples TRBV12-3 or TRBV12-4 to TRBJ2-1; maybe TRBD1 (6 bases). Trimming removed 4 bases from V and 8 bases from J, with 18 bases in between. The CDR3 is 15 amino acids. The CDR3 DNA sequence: TGTGCCAGCAGTTCCTTCGGGCAGGGGTCATATGAGCAGTTCTTC. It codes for CASSSFGQGSYEQFF.

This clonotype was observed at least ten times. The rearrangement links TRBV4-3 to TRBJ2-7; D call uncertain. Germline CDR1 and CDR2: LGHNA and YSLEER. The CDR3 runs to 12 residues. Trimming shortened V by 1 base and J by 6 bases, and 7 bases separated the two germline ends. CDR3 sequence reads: CASSQGVGEQYF. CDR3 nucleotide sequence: TGCGCCAGCAGCCAAGGAGTGGGCGAGCAGTACTTC.

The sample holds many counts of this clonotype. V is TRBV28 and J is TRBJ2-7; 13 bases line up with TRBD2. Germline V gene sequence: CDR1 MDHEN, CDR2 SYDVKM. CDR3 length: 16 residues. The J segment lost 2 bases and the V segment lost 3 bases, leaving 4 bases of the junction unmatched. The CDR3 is CASSFPTSGRPYEQYF. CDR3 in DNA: TGTGCCAGCAGTTTCCCGACTAGCGGGAGGCCCTACGAGCAGTACTTC.

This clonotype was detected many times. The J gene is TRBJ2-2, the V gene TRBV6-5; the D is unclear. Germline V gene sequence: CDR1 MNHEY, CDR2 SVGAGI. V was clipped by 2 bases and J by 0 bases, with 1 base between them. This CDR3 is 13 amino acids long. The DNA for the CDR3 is TGTGCCAGCAGTTACACGAACACCGGGGAGCTGTTTTTT. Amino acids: CASSYTNTGELFF.

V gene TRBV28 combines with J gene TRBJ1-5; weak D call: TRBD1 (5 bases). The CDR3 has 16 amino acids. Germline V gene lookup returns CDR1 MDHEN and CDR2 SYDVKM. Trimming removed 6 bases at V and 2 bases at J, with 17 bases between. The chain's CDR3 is CASSRDGGYGNQPQHF. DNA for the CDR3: TGTGCCAGCAGCCGGGACGGGGGATACGGCAATCAGCCCCAGCATTTT.

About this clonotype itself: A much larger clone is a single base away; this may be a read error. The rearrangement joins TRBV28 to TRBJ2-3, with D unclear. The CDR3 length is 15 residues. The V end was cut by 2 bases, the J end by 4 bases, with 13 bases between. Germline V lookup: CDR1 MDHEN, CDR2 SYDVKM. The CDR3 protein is CASSLPQIGPDTQYF. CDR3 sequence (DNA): TGTGCCAGCAGTTTACCCCAGATAGGGCCAGATACGCAGTATTTT.

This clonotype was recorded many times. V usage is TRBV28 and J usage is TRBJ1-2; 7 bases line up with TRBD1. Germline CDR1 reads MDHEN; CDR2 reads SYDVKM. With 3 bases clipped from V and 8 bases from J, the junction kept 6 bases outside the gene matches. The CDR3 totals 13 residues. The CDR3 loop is CASSFRQGGGYTF. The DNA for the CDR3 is TGTGCCAGCAGTTTTCGACAGGGTGGGGGCTACACCTTC.

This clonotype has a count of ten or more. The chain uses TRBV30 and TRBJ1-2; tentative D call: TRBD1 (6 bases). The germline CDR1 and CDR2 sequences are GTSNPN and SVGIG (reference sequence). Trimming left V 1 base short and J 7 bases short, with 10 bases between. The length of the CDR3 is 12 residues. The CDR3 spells CAWSGGAAGYTF. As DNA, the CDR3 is TGTGCCTGGAGTGGGGGGGCGGCTGGCTACACCTTC.

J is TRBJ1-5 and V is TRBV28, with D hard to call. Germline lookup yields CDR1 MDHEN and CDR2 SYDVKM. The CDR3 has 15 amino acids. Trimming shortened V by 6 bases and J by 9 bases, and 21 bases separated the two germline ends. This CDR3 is CASSLEGTVYRPQHF. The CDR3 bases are TGTGCCAGCAGCTTAGAGGGAACGGTTTATCGGCCCCAGCATTTT.

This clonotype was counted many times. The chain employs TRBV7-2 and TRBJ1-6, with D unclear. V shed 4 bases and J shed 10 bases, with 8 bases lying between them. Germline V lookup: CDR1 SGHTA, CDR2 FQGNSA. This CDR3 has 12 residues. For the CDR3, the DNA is TGTGCCAGCAGCTCATCTCCGTCACCCCTCCACTTT. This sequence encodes CASSSSPSPLHF.

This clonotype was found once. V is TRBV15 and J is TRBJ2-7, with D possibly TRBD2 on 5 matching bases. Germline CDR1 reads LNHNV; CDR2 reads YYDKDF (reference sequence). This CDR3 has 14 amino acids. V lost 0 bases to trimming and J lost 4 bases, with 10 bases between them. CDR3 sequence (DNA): TGTGCCACCAGCAGAGATGGGGAGAAATACGAGCAGTACTTC. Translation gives CATSRDGEKYEQYF.